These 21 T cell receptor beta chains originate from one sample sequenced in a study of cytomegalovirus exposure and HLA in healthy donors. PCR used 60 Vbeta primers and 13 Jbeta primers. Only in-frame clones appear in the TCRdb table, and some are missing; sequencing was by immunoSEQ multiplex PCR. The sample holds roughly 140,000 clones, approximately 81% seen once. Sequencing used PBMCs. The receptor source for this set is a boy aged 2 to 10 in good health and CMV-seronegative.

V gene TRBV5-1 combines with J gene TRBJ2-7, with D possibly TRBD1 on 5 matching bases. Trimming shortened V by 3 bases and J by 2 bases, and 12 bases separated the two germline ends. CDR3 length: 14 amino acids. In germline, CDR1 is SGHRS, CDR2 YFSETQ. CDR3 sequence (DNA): TGCGCCAGCAGCTGGAGCAGGGCTACCTACGAGCAGTACTTC. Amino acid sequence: CASSWSRATYEQYF.

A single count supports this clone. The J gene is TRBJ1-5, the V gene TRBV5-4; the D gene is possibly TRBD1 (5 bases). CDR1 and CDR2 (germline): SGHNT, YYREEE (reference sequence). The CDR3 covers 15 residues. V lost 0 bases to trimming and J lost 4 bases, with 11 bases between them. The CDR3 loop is CASSLGGRGNQPQHF. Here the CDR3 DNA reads TGTGCCAGCAGCTTGGGAGGGCGGGGGAATCAGCCCCAGCATTTT.

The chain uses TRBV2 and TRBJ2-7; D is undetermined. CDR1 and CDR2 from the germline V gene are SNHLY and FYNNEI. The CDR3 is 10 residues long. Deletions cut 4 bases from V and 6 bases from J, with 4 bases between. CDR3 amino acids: CASSGLEQYF. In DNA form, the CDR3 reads TGTGCCAGCAGTGGGCTCGAGCAGTACTTC.

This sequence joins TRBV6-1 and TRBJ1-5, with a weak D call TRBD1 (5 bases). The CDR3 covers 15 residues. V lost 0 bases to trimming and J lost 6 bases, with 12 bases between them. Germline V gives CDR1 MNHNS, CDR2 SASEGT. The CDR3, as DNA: TGTGCCAGCAGTGAAGCAGGCAGGGCAGGTCAGCCCCAGCATTTT. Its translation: CASSEAGRAGQPQHF.

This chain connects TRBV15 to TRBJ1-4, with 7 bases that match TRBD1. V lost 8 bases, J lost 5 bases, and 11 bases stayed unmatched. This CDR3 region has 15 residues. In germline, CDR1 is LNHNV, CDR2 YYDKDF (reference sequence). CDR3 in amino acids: CATSGYRGGNEKLFF. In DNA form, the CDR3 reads TGTGCCACCTCGGGGTACAGGGGCGGGAATGAAAAACTGTTTTTT.

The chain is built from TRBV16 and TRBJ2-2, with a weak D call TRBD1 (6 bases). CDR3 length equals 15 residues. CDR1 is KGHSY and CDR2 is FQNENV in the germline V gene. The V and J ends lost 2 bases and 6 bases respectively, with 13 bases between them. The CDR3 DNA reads TGTGCCAGCAGCCAAAACAGGGCGGAACCCGGGGAGCTGTTTTTT. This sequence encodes CASSQNRAEPGELFF. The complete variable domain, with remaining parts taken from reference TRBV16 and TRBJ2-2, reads GEEVAQTPKHLVRGEGQKAKLYCAPIKGHSYVFWYQQVLKNEFKFLISFQNENVFDETGMPKERFSAKCLPNSPCSLEIQATKLEDSAVYFCASSQNRAEPGELFFGEGSRLTVL.

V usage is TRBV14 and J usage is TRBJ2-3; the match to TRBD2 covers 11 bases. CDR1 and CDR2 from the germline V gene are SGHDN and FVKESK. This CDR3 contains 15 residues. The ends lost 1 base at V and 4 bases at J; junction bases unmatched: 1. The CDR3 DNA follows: TGTGCCAGCAGCCAAGCACTAGCGGGAGCAGATACGCAGTATTTT. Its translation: CASSQALAGADTQYF.

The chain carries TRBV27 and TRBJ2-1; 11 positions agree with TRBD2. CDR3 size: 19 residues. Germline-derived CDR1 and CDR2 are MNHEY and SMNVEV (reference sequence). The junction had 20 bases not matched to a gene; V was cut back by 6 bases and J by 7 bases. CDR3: CASRPKNSGGESPLNEQFF. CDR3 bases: TGTGCCAGCAGACCGAAAAATAGCGGGGGGGAATCCCCCCTAAATGAGCAGTTCTTC.

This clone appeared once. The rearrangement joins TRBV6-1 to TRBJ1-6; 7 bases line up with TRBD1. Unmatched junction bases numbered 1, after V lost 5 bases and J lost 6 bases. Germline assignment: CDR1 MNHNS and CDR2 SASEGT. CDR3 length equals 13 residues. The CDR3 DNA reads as TGTGCCAGCAGTCAGGGGGGTAATTCACCCCTCCACTTT. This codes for CASSQGGNSPLHF.

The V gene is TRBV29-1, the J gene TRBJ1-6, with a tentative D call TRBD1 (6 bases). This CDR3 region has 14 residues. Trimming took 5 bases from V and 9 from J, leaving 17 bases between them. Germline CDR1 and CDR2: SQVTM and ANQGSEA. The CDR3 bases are TGCAGCGTTTCTACAGGGAGCGATTCTTCACCCCTCCACTTT. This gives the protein CSVSTGSDSSPLHF.

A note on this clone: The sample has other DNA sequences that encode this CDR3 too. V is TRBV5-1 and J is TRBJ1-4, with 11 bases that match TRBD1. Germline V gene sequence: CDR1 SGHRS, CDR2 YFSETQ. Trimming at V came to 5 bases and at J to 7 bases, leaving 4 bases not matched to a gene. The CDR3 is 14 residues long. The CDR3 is CASRTGTGGEKLFF. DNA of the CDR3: TGCGCCAGCAGGACTGGGACAGGGGGTGAAAAACTGTTTTTT.

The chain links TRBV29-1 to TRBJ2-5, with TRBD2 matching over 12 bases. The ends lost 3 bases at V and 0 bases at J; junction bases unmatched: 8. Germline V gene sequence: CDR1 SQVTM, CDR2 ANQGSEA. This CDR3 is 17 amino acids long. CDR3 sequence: CSVEGASGGENQETQYF. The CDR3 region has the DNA TGCAGCGTTGAGGGGGCTAGCGGGGGGGAAAACCAAGAGACCCAGTACTTC.

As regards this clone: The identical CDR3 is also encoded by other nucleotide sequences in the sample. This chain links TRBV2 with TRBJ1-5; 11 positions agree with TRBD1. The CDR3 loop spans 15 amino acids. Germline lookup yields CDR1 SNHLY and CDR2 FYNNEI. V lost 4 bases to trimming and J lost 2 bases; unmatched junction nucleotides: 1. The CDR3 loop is CASSGGQGGNQPQHF. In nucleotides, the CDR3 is TGTGCCAGCAGTGGGGGACAGGGGGGCAATCAGCCCCAGCATTTT. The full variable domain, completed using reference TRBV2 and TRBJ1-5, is EPEVTQTPSHQVTQMGQEVILRCVPISNHLYFYWYRQILGQKVEFLVSFYNNEISEKSEIFDDQFSVERPDGSNFTLKIRSTKLEDSAMYFCASSGGQGGNQPQHFGDGTRLSIL.

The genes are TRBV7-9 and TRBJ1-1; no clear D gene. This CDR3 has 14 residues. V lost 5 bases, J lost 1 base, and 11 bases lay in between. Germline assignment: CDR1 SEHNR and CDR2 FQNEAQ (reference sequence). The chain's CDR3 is CASSPTETNTEAFF. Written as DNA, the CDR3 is TGTGCCAGCAGCCCCACAGAGACGAACACTGAAGCTTTCTTT.

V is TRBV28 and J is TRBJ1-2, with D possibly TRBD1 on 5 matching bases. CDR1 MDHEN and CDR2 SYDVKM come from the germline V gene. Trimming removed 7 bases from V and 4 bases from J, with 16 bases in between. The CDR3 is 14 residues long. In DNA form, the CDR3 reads TGTGCCAGCACAACCACGGGGGACCTCTATGGCTACACCTTC. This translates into CASTTTGDLYGYTF.

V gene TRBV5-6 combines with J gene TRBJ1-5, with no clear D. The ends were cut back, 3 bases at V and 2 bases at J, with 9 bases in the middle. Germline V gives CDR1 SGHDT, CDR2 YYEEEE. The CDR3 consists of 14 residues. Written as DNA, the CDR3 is TGTGCCAGCAGCTATCAACTAGGCAATCAGCCCCAGCATTTT. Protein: CASSYQLGNQPQHF.

The CDR3 DNA reads as TGCGCCAGCAGCGGACAGGGGAACACCGGGGAGCTGTTTTTT. Amino acids: CASSGQGNTGELFF. The V call is TRBV10-2, the J call TRBJ2-2; TRBD1 aligns across 8 bases. The CDR3 covers 14 residues. The V segment lost 6 bases and the J segment 1 base; nucleotides outside the gene matches: 1. The germline gives CDR1 WSHSY, CDR2 SAAADI.

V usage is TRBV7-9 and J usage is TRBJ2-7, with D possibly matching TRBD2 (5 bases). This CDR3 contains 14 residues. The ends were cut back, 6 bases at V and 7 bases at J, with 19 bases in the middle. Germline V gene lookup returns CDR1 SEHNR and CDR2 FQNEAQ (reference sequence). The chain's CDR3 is CASRMRGPMREQYF. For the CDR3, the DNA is TGTGCCAGCAGAATGAGAGGGCCGATGCGGGAGCAGTACTTC.

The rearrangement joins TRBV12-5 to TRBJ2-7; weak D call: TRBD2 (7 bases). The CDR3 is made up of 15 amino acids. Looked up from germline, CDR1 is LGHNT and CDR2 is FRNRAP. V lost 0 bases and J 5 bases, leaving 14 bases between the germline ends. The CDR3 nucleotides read TGTGCTAGTGGTTTGGTAGTGGGGGGGCCTCACGAGCAGTACTTC. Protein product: CASGLVVGGPHEQYF.

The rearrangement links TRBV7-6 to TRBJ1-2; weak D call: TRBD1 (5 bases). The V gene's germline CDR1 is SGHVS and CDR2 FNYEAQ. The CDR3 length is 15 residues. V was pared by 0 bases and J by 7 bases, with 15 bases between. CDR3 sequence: CASSLALWGTAGYTF. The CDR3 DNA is TGTGCCAGCAGCTTAGCGTTATGGGGGACTGCTGGCTACACCTTC.

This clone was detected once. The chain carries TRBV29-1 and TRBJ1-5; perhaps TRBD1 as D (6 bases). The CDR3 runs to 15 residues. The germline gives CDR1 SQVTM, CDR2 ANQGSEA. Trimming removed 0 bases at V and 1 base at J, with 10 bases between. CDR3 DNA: TGCAGCGTTGAAGATCGGGACAAAAGCAATCAGCCCCAGCATTTT. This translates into CSVEDRDKSNQPQHF.